Listed below are T cell receptor beta chains from one sample, sequenced in a study of glioma-infiltrating T cells. TCRdb reprocessed the multiplex PCR reads via MiXCR and lists one record per CDR3 protein. The sample contains over 120,000 distinct CDR3 sequences, approximately 39% of which appear only once. The sample comprised glioma tissue, nonneoplastic brain tissue, or PBMCs (not recorded which). The receptors originated from a human donor with low-grade glioma or glioblastoma, undergoing nonglioma brain surgery, or in good health (not recorded which). The CDR3 runs from the conserved cysteine through the conserved F or W. D genes are given only for firm matches. Size is stated for part of the rows, as once, few or many counts, or as a class when the clone is expanded.

>TRBJ1-4|once|TRBV3-1|NA
CASSPQGGVEEKLFF
TGTGCCAGCAGCCCCCAGGGAGGGGTAGAAGAAAAACTGTTTTTT
>TRBJ2-1|NA|TRBV20-1|TRBD2
CSANAGGRYNEQFF
TGCAGTGCTAACGCGGGGGGTCGATACAATGAGCAGTTCTTC
>TRBJ1-6|NA|TRBV6-1|NA
CASSEGGTSPLHF
TGTGCCAGCAGTGAAGGCGGAACATCACCCCTCCACTTT
>TRBJ1-1|NA|TRBV12-3/TRBV12-4|NA
CASSPRERVFTSSSTEAFF
TGTGCCAGCAGCCCCAGAGAGCGTGTGTTCACCTCCTCGAGCACTGAAGCTTTCTTT
>TRBJ1-1|NA|TRBV5-1|NA
CASQQGPANTEAFF
TGCGCCAGCCAACAAGGGCCGGCGAACACTGAAGCTTTCTTT
>TRBJ2-5|NA|TRBV10-2|TRBD1
CASKQGDGQETQYF
TGCGCCAGCAAACAGGGGGACGGCCAAGAGACCCAGTACTTC
>TRBJ1-1|NA|TRBV20-1|NA
CSATKAVKTAAFF
TGCAGTGCCACTAAGGCAGTCAAAACTGCAGCTTTCTTT
>TRBJ2-3|NA|TRBV20-1|TRBD2
CSALAGTGDTQYF
TGCAGTGCCCTAGCGGGAACTGGAGATACGCAGTATTTT
>TRBJ2-5|NA|TRBV29-1|NA
CSGWTAPIETQYF
TGCAGCGGCTGGACAGCACCAATAGAGACCCAGTACTTC
>TRBJ2-7|few|TRBV24-1|TRBD2
CATSDSGTGGAEQYF
TGTGCCACCAGTGATAGCGGTACGGGGGGTGCCGAGCAGTACTTC
>TRBJ1-4|NA|TRBV18|NA
CASSAGVNEKLFF
TGTGCCAGCTCAGCGGGGGTAAATGAAAAACTGTTTTTT
>TRBJ1-2|NA|TRBV6-1|NA
CASSSGWAYTF
TGTGCCAGCAGTTCCGGATGGGCTTACACCTTC
>TRBJ2-7|NA|TRBV28|NA
CASRPVSYEQYF
TGTGCCAGCAGGCCGGTGAGCTACGAGCAGTACTTC
>TRBJ1-5|NA|TRBV6-2/TRBV6-3|NA
CASRREDSQPQHF
TGTGCCAGCAGGCGGGAGGATAGTCAGCCCCAGCATTTT
>TRBJ2-3|few|TRBV6-1|NA
CASRGTSTDTQYF
TGTGCCAGCAGGGGGACATCCACAGATACGCAGTATTTT
>TRBJ2-1|few|TRBV6-1|TRBD2
CASSRGLADWRNEQFF
TGTGCCAGCAGTCGGGGACTAGCGGACTGGCGGAATGAGCAGTTCTTC
>TRBJ1-6|few|TRBV6-6|NA
CASSYSGPGQTPLHF
TGTGCCAGCAGTTACTCGGGACCGGGGCAGACACCCCTCCACTTT
>TRBJ2-1|NA|TRBV10-3|NA
CAVSWDYNEQFF
TGTGCCGTCAGCTGGGACTACAATGAGCAGTTCTTC
>TRBJ1-1|NA|TRBV4-2|NA
CASSASGEEDTEAFF
TGTGCCAGCAGCGCTTCGGGTGAGGAGGACACTGAAGCTTTCTTT
>TRBJ2-5|NA|TRBV20-1|NA
CSAPGQALQETQYF
TGCAGTGCCCCGGGACAAGCCCTTCAAGAGACCCAGTACTTC